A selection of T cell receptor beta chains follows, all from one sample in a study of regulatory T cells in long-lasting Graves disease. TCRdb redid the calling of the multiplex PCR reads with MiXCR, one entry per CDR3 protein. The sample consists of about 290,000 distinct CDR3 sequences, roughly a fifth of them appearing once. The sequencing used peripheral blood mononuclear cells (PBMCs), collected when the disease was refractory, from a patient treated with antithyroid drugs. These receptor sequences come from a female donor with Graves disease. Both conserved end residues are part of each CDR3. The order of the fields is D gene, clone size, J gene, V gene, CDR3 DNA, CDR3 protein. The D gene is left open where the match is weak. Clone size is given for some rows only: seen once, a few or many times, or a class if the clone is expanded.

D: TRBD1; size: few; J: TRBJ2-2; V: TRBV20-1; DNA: TGCAGTGCGCCGCGGACAGGGTCGGACACCGGGGAGCTGTTTTTT; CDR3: CSAPRTGSDTGELFF
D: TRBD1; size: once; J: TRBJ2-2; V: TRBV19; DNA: TGTGCCACTTCAAGGGACAGGGCCGGGGAGCTGTTTTTT; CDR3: CATSRDRAGELFF
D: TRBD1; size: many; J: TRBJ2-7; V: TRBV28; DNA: TGTGCCAGCACCCCGGGACAGGGGGCCTCCTACGAGCAGTACTTC; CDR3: CASTPGQGASYEQYF
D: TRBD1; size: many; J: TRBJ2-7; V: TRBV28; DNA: TGTGCCAGCAGTCGGGACAGTAGCTCCTACGAGCAGTACTTC; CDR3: CASSRDSSSYEQYF
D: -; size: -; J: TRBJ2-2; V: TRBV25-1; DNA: TGTGCCACCACAGAGGGAAGTGGCACCGGGGGGCTGTTTTTT; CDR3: CATTEGSGTGGLFF
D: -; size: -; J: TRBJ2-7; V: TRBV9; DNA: TGTGCCAGCAGCGTATTAGGAATTGGGACAAGCGAGCAGTACTTC; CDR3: CASSVLGIGTSEQYF
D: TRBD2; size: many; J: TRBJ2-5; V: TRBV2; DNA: TGTGCCAGCACCGAGTTAGCTAGCGGATACCAAGAGACCCAGTACTTC; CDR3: CASTELASGYQETQYF
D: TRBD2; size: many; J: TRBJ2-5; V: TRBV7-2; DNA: TGTGCCAGCAGCTTAGCAGGCAGCGGGAGTGGAGAGACCCAGTACTTC; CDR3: CASSLAGSGSGETQYF
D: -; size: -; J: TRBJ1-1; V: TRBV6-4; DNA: TGTGCCAGCAGTTACCGTGGGGGGAGCACTGAAGCTTTCTTT; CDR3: CASSYRGGSTEAFF
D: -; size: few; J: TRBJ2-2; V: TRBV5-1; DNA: TGCGCCAGCAGCTTGGGAGACAAAACCGGGGAGCTGTTTTTT; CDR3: CASSLGDKTGELFF
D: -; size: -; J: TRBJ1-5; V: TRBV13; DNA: TGTGCCAGCAGCTTAGGGGCTGGGAGGACCCTTAGCAATCAGCCCCAGCATTTT; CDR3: CASSLGAGRTLSNQPQHF
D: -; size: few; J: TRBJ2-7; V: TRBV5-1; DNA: TGCGCCAGCAGCCCCGCTAGCGAGAGCCCCTACGAGCAGTACTTC; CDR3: CASSPASESPYEQYF
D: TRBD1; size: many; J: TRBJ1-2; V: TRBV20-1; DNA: TGCAGTGCTAGAGATCGGACAGGGGGCCATGGCTACACCTTC; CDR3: CSARDRTGGHGYTF
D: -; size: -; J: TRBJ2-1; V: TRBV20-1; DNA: TGCAGTGCTAGAAACTCAAAGAGCTATTACAATGAGCAGTTCTTC; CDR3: CSARNSKSYYNEQFF
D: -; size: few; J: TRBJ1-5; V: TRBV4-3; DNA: TGCGCCAGCAGCCAAGATTTAGGCGGGGACGGCAATCAGCCCCAGCATTTT; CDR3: CASSQDLGGDGNQPQHF
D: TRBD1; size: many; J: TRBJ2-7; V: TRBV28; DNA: TGTGCCAGCAGCCAGCCCGACAGGGTTCCTTACGAGCAGTACTTC; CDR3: CASSQPDRVPYEQYF
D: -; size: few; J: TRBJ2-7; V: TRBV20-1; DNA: TGCAGTCCGAGGGAGTACGAGCAGTACTTC; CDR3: CSPREYEQYF
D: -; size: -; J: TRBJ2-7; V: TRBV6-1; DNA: TGTGCCAGCAGTGAAGCGCTTCTTGACAGTTGCGAGCAGTACTTC; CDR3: CASSEALLDSCEQYF
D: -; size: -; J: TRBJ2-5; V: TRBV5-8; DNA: TGTGCCAGCAGCTTCCTAGAAAAAGAGACCCAGTACTTC; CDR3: CASSFLEKETQYF
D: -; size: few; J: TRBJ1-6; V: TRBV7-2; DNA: TGTGCCAGCAGCACCGCGGTTACCAATTCACCCCTCCACTTT; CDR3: CASSTAVTNSPLHF
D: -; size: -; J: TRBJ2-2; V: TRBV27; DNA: TGTGCCAGCACTTCGGGTGAGACCGGGGAGCTGTTTTTT; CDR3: CASTSGETGELFF
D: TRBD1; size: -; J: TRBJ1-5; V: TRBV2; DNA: TGTGCCAGCAGTGAACAGGGGGTTAGCAATCAGCCCCAGCATTTT; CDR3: CASSEQGVSNQPQHF
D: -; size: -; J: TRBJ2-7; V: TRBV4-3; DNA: TGCGCCAGCAGCCAATTTGCGAGCTACGAGCAGTACTTC; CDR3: CASSQFASYEQYF
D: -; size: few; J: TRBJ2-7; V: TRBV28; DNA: TGTGCCAGCAGTTGGGGGGAATGGTCATACGAGCAGTACTTC; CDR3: CASSWGEWSYEQYF
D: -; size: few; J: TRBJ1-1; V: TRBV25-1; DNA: TGTGCCAGCAGTGAGAACGGGGACCCTTCTATGGAAGCTTTCTTT; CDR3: CASSENGDPSMEAFF
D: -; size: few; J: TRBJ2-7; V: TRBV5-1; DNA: TGCGCCAGCACCCCCTCAGGGGTGAGCCCCTACGAGCAGTACTTC; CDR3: CASTPSGVSPYEQYF
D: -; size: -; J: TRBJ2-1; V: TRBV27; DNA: TGTGCCAGCAGTTTAATGCAGGGATCGTCTTACAATGAGCAGTTCTTC; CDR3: CASSLMQGSSYNEQFF
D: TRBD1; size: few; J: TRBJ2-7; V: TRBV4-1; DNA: TGCGCCAGCAGCCTCCCAGGGACAGGAGGCTACGAGCAGTACTTC; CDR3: CASSLPGTGGYEQYF
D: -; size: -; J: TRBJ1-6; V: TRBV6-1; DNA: TGTGCCAGCAGTGACCGGCAGGGAAATTCACCCCTCCACTTT; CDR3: CASSDRQGNSPLHF
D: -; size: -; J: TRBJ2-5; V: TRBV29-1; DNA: TGCAGCGTTGAAGACGGAGGGACCCAGTACTTC; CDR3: CSVEDGGTQYF
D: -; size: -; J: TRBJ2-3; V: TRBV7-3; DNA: TGTGCCAGCAGCCCAGAGGGCCGACGCACAGATACGCAGTATTTT; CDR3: CASSPEGRRTDTQYF
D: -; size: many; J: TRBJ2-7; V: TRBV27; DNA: TGTGCCAGCAGTTTAGAAGAGCAGTACTTC; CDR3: CASSLEEQYF
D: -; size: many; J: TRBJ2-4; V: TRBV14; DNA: TGTGCCAGCAGCCAAAGGGGCGGAAACATTCAGTACTTC; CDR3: CASSQRGGNIQYF
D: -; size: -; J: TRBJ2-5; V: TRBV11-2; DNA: TGTGCCAGCAGCGACATTTTTGGGGGAGTGGAGACCCAGTACTTC; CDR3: CASSDIFGGVETQYF
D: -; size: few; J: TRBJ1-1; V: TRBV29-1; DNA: TGCAGCGCAGTGACGGCAACTGAAGCTTTCTTT; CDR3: CSAVTATEAFF
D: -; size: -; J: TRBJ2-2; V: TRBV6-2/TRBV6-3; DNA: TGTGCCAGCAGTTACTCAGAGAGTGCCGGGGAGCTGTTTTTT; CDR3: CASSYSESAGELFF
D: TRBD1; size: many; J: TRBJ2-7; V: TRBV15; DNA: TGTGCCACCAGCAGAGAACAGGGGGCTTACGAGCAGTACTTC; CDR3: CATSREQGAYEQYF
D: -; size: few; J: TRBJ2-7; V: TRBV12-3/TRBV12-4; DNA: TGTGCCAGCAGTTTAGGACAATTGGTCGAGCAGTACTTC; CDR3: CASSLGQLVEQYF
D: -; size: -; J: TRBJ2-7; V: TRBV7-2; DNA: TGTGCCAGCAACCGGGACACCATATCCTACGAGCAGTACTTC; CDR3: CASNRDTISYEQYF
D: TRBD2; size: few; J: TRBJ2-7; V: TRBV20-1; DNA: TGCAGTGCTAGAGATCTCGGTGGCGGGAGGTACGAGCAGTACTTC; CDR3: CSARDLGGGRYEQYF
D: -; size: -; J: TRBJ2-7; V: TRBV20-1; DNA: TGCAGTGTACAGGGCTACGAGCAGTACTTC; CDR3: CSVQGYEQYF
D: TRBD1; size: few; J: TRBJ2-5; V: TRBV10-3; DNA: TGTGCCATCAGCGAGGACAGGGACCTAGTAGAGACCCAGTACTTC; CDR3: CAISEDRDLVETQYF
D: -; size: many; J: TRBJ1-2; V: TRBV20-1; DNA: TGCAGTGCTTTACTTTCAGGGTTTGGCTACACCTTC; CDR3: CSALLSGFGYTF
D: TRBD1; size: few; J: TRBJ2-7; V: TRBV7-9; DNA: TGTGCCAGCAGCTTTCACCGGGACAGCCCCTACGAGCAGTACTTC; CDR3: CASSFHRDSPYEQYF
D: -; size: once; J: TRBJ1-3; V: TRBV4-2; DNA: TGTGCCAGCAGCCAAGTTGTGCGAAACACCATATATTTT; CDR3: CASSQVVRNTIYF
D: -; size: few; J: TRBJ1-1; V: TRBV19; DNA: TGTGCCAGTAGTATTGTATCAGGCACTGAAGCTTTCTTT; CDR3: CASSIVSGTEAFF
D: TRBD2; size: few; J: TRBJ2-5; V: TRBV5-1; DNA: TGCGCCAGCAGCTTATCTAGCGGGAGCGACCAGGAGACCCAGTACTTC; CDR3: CASSLSSGSDQETQYF
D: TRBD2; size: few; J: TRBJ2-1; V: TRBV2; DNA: TGTGCCGTACGACTAGCGTTAACCTACAATGAGCAGTTCTTC; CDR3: CAVRLALTYNEQFF
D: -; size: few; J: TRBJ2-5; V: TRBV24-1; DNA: TGTGCCACCAGTAGGGGGGCGACAGGGATTGGAGAGACCCAGTACTTC; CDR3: CATSRGATGIGETQYF
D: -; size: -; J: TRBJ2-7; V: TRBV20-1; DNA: TGCAGTGCTAGAGATATGGGGTACGAGCAGTACTTC; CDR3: CSARDMGYEQYF
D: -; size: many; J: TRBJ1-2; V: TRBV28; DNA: TGTGCCAGCAGTTTTCCGGACAGACCAGACTATGGCTACACCTTC; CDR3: CASSFPDRPDYGYTF
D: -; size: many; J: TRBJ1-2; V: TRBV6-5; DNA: TGTGCCAGCAGTTACGGACGGGGGCGCGGCTACACCTTC; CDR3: CASSYGRGRGYTF
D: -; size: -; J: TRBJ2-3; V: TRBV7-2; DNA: TGTGCCAGCAGCTTAGCGATAGAGCCTAGCACAGATACGCAGTATTTT; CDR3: CASSLAIEPSTDTQYF
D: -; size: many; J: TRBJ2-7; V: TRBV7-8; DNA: TGTGCCACCTCGGGACGAGCCTACGAGCAGTACTTC; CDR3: CATSGRAYEQYF
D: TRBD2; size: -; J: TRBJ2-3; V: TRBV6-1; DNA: TGTGCCAGCCTCAGCGGGAGGGCCGATACAGATACGCAGTATTTT; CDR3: CASLSGRADTDTQYF
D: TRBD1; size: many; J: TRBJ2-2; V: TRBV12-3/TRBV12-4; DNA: TGTGCCAGCAGTTATCGAACAGGGGCGGCCGGGGAGCTGTTTTTT; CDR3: CASSYRTGAAGELFF
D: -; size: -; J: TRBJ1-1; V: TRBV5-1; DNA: TGTGCCAGCAGTCTAAAGACGGGTGCCCCTGAAGCTTTCTTT; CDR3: CASSLKTGAPEAFF
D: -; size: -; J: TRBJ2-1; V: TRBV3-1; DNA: TGTGCCAGCAGCCAAAACACCGGCAGTGAGCAGTTCTTC; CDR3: CASSQNTGSEQFF
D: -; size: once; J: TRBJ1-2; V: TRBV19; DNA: TGTGCCAGTCATATCTATGGCTACACCTTC; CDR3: CASHIYGYTF